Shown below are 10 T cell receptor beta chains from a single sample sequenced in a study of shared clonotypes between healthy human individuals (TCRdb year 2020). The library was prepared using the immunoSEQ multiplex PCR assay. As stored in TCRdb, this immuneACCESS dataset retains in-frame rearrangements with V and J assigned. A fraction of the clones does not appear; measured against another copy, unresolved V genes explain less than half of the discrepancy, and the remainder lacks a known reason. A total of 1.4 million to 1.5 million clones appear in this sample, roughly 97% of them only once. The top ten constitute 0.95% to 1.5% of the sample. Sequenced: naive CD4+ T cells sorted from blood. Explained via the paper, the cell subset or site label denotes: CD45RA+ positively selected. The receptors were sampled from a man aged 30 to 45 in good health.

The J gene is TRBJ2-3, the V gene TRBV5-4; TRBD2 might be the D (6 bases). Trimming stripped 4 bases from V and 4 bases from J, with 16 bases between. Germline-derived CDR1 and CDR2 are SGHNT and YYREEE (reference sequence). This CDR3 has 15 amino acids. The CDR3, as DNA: TGTGCCAGCAGCCCCGCCGGGGGAGTGTCAGATACGCAGTATTTT. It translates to CASSPAGGVSDTQYF.

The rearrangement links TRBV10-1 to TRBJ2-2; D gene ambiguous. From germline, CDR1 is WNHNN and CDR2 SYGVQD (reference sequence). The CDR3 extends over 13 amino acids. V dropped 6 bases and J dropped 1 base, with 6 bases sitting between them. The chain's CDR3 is CASSSLNTGELFF. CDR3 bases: TGCGCCAGCAGCAGTCTGAACACCGGGGAGCTGTTTTTT.

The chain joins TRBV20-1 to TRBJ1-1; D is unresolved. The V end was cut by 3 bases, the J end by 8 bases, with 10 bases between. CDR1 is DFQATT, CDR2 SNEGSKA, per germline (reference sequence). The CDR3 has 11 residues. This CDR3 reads CSARAQIEAFF. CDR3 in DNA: TGCAGTGCTAGGGCCCAGATCGAAGCTTTCTTT.

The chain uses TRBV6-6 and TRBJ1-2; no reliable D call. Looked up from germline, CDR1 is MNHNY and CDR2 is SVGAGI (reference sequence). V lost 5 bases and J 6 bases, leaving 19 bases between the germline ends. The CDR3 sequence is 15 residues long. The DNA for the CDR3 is TGTGCCAGCAGTACCGGATGGGAGGGCGCCCATGGCTACACCTTC. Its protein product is CASSTGWEGAHGYTF.

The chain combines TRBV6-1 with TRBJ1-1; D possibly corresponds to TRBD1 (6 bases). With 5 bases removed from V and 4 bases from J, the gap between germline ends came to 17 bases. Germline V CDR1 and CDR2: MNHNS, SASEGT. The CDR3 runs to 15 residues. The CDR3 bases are TGTGCCAGCAGTCCTCGGACAGTTTTAGCCACTGAAGCTTTCTTT. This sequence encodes CASSPRTVLATEAFF.

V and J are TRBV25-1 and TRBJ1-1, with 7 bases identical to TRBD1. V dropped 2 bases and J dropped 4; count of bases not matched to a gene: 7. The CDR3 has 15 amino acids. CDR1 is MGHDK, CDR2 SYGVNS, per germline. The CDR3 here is CASSENRGYSTEAFF. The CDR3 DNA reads TGTGCCAGCAGTGAAAACAGGGGTTACAGCACTGAAGCTTTCTTT.

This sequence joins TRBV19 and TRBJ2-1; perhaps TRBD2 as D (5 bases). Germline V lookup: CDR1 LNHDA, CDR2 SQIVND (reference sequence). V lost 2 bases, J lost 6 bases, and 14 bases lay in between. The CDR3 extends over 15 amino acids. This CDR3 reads CASSILSRRANEQFF. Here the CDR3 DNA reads TGTGCCAGTAGTATACTCTCCCGGCGGGCCAATGAGCAGTTCTTC.

The CDR3 DNA reads TGCGCCAGCAGCCAAGGGATCATCGGACACTACGAGCAGTACTTC. It translates to CASSQGIIGHYEQYF. This chain connects TRBV4-1 to TRBJ2-7; TRBD1 is a possible D gene (5 bases). Germline-derived CDR1 and CDR2 are MGHRA and YSYEKL. The CDR3 loop spans 15 amino acids. Trimming stripped 1 base from V and 3 bases from J, with 13 bases between.

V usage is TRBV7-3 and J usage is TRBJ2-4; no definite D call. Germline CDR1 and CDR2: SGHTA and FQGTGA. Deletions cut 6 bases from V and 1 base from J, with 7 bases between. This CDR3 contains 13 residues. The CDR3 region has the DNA TGTGCCAGCAGTTCCGGGGCCAAAAACATTCAGTACTTC. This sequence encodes CASSSGAKNIQYF.

The chain's CDR3 is CASTQWEGSYEQYF. The CDR3 DNA follows: TGTGCCAGCACCCAATGGGAGGGATCTTACGAGCAGTACTTC. The rearrangement joins TRBV7-2 to TRBJ2-7, with 7 nucleotides matching TRBD2. CDR1 and CDR2 from the germline V gene are SGHTA and FQGNSA. The junction had 10 bases not matched to a gene; V was cut back by 7 bases and J by 4 bases. CDR3 length equals 14 residues.